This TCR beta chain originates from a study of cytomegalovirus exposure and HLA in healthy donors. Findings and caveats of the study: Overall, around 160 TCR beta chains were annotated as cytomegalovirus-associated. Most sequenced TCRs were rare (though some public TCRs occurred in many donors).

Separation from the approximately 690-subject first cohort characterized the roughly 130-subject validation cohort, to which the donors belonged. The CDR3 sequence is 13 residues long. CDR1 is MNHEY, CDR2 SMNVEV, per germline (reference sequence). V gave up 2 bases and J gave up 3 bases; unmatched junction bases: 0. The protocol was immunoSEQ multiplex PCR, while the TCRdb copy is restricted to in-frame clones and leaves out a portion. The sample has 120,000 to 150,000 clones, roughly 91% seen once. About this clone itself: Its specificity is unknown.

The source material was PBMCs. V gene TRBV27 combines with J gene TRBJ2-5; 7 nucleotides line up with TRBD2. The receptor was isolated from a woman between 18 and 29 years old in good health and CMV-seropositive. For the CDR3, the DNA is TGTGCCAGCAGTTTACTAGCGGAAGAGACCCAGTACTTC. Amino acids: CASSLLAEETQYF.